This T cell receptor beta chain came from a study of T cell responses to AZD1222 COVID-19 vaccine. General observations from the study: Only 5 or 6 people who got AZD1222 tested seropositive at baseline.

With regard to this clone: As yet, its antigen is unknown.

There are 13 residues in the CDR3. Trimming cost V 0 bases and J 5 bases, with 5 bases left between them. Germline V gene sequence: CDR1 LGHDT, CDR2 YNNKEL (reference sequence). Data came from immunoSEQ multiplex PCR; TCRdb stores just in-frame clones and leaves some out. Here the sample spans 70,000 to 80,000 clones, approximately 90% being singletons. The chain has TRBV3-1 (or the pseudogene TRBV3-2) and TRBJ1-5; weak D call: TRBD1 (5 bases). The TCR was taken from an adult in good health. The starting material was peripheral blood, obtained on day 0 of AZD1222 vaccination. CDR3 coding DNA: TGTGCCAGCAGCCAAGACAGGGATCAGCCCCAGCATTTT. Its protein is CASSQDRDQPQHF.